The 10 T cell receptor beta chains listed next were all sequenced from one sample in a study of T cell repertoires in cytomegalovirus infection. TCRdb re-called the reads through MiXCR, storing one row per CDR3 protein. This sample has about 920,000 distinct CDR3 sequences, with roughly 31% found just once. No antigen has been identified for these receptors. The specimen comprised cultured CD8+ T cells from PBMCs, sampled from culture after CMV antigen stimulation. These receptors came from a human donor in good health (CMV status not recorded). Some clones in this sample may be carry-over from other donors' samples.

This clonotype was detected only a few times. The chain links TRBV5-1 to TRBJ2-5; D not certain. Trimming took off 0 bases at V and 3 bases at J, with 9 bases between the two ends. This CDR3 spans 14 amino acids. Germline loops: CDR1 SGHRS, CDR2 YFSETQ. This chain's CDR3 is CASSLAGSEETQYF. CDR3 nucleotides: TGCGCCAGCAGCTTGGCCGGCAGCGAAGAGACCCAGTACTTC.

The V call is TRBV10-3, the J call TRBJ1-1; 10 positions agree with TRBD1. Germline V gene data show CDR1 as ENHRY and CDR2 as SYGVKD. The CDR3 consists of 15 residues. The trim removed 5 bases at V and 3 bases at J, leaving 6 bases unmatched. CDR3 sequence reads: CAISLTGTGDTEAFF. The CDR3 DNA follows: TGTGCCATCAGTCTTACCGGGACAGGGGACACTGAAGCTTTCTTT.

This clonotype was picked up a small number of times. The V and J genes are TRBV6-6 and TRBJ2-7; D call uncertain. CDR3 length equals 12 residues. Deletions cut 7 bases from V and 2 bases from J, with 9 bases between. Germline values: CDR1 MNHNY, CDR2 SVGAGI (reference sequence). CDR3 residues: CASTQSPYEQYF. The CDR3 DNA reads as TGTGCCAGCACTCAGAGTCCCTACGAGCAGTACTTC.

The chain uses TRBV7-3 and TRBJ2-3; D may correspond to TRBD1 or TRBD2 (6 bases each). V shed 5 bases and J shed 2 bases, with 11 bases lying between them. Germline CDR1 is SGHTA and CDR2 is FQGTGA. CDR3 length: 14 amino acids. The CDR3 bases are TGTGCCAGCAGCACGTCGGGGGCCACAGATACGCAGTATTTT. Translation gives CASSTSGATDTQYF.

This clonotype has a handful of counts. The chain links TRBV6-5 to TRBJ2-7; TRBD2 agrees at 7 bases. Germline V gives CDR1 MNHEY, CDR2 SVGAGI. With 3 bases clipped from V and 2 bases from J, the junction kept 7 bases outside the gene matches. The CDR3 is made up of 15 amino acids. DNA of the CDR3: TGTGCCAGCAGTTATGGGAGGGACGGTACCTACGAGCAGTACTTC. Protein sequence: CASSYGRDGTYEQYF.

Points on this clonotype: This clone may be a read error of a much larger clone one base away. This chain links TRBV6-8 with TRBJ2-2; perhaps TRBD2 as D (5 bases). CDR1 is MNHGY, CDR2 SAAAGT, per germline. This CDR3 is 13 amino acids long. The CDR3 DNA is TGTGCCAGCAGTTACTCCGTGACCGGGAAGCTGTTTTTT. Residues: CASSYSVTGKLFF.

This chain uses TRBV6-6 with TRBJ1-2, with 7 bases that match TRBD1. Per germline, CDR1 MNHNY and CDR2 SVGAGI (reference sequence). This CDR3 contains 15 residues. V lost 2 bases and J lost 4; bases outside the gene matches: 7. In DNA form, the CDR3 reads TGTGCCAGCAGTTACCCTTACAGGGGATCCTATGGCTACACCTTC. Translated: CASSYPYRGSYGYTF.

The chain carries TRBV13 and TRBJ2-1; 9 nucleotides line up with TRBD2. J was trimmed by 0 bases and V by 5 bases; bases with no gene match: 11. The CDR3 extends over 18 amino acids. Germline CDR1 is PRHDT and CDR2 is FYEKMQ (reference sequence). In DNA, the CDR3 is TGTGCCAGCAGCCCTCCGCTTAGCGGGGGCCTCTCCTACAATGAGCAGTTCTTC. Protein sequence: CASSPPLSGGLSYNEQFF.

This chain joins TRBV7-6 and TRBJ2-2; TRBD1 agrees at 7 bases. V shed 5 bases and J 4 bases; nucleotides not matched to a gene: 4. This CDR3 spans 14 amino acids. Germline V CDR1 and CDR2: SGHVS, FNYEAQ. CDR3 sequence reads: CASSRTGLTGELFF. DNA of the CDR3: TGTGCCAGCAGCCGGACAGGTCTCACCGGGGAGCTGTTTTTT.

This clonotype was picked up a small number of times. The chain has TRBV28 and TRBJ2-2; 10 bases match TRBD1. The germline CDR1 and CDR2 sequences are MDHEN and SYDVKM. The trim removed 6 bases at V and 1 base at J, leaving 8 bases unmatched. The CDR3 sequence is 17 residues long. DNA of the CDR3: TGTGCCAGCAGCCGGGACAGGGGTTTAGGGAACACCGGGGAGCTGTTTTTT. This codes for CASSRDRGLGNTGELFF.